What follows is one TCR beta chain and its context. Its specificity is unknown. The data derive from a study of a mutant IDH1 vaccine in newly diagnosed glioma. Study findings and constraints: Vaccination elicited immune responses in around 92% of patients. Among top peripheral T cell clonotypes, changes seemed unrelated to pseudoprogression.

The germline gives CDR1 MNHEY, CDR2 SMNVEV (reference sequence). The V gene lost 2 bases and the J gene lost 2 bases, with 13 bases spanning the gap. The CDR3 is 16 residues long. The assay was immunoSEQ multiplex PCR, and TCRdb's table has in-frame clones only and misses some. This sample yields 95,000 to 100,000 clones, of which approximately 90% are seen a single time; under 0.7% belongs to the top ten. The time point is: baseline, week 1 (first vaccination visit). Specified treatment: pre-vaccination baseline after standard-of-care therapy. Sample: PBMCs, taken from a glioma patient treated with radiotherapy, temozolomide or both. V gene TRBV27 combines with J gene TRBJ1-5; D remains ambiguous. This receptor was taken from a woman between 45 and 65 years old with glioma. The CDR3 sequence is CASSLIGEPGNQPQHF. The CDR3 DNA sequence: TGTGCCAGCAGTTTAATAGGAGAACCTGGCAATCAGCCCCAGCATTTT.